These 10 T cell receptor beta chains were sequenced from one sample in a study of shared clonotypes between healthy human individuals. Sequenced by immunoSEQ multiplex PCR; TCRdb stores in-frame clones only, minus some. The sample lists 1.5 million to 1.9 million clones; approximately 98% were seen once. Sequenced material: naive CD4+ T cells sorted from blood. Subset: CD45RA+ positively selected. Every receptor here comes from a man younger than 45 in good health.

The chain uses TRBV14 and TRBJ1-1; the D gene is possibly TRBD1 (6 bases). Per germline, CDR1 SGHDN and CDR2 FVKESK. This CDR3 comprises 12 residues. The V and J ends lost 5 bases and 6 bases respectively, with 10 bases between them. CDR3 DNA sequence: TGTGCCAGCAGCGGGGGGGGCCCTGAAGCTTTCTTT. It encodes CASSGGGPEAFF. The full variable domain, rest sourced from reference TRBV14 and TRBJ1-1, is EAGVTQFPSHSVIEKGQTVTLRCDPISGHDNLYWYRRVMGKEIKFLLHFVKESKQDESGMPNNRFLAERTGGTYSTLKVQPAELEDSGVYFCASSGGGPEAFFGQGTRLTVV.

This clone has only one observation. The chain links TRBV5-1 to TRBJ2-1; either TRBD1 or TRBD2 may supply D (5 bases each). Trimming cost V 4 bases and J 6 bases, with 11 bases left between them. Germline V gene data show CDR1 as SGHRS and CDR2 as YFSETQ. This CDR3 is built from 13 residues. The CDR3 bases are TGCGCCAGCAGCGACCGGGGCCCCAATGAGCAGTTCTTC. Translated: CASSDRGPNEQFF.

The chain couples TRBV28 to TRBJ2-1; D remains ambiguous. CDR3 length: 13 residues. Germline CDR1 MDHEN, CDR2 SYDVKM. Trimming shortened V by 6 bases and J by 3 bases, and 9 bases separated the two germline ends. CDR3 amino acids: CASRPGVYNEQFF. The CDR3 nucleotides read TGTGCCAGCAGACCTGGGGTCTACAATGAGCAGTTCTTC.

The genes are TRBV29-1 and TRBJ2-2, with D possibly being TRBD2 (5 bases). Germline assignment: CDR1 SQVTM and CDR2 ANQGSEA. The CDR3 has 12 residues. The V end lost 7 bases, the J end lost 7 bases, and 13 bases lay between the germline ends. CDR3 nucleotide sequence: TGCAGCGCCGACCTGGCGGGCGGGGAGCTGTTTTTT. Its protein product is CSADLAGGELFF.

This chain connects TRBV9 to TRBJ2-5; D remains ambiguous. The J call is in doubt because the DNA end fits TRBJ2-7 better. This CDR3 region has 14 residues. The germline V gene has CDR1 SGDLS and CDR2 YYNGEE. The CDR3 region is CASSVTVASYEQYF. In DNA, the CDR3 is TGTGCCAGCAGCGTAACGGTGGCGTCATACGAGCAGTACTTC.

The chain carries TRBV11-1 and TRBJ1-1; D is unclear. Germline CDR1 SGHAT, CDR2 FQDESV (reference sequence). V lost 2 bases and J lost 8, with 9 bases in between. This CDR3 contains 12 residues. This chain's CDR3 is CASSLNSPEAFF. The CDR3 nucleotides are TGTGCCAGCAGCTTAAACAGCCCCGAAGCTTTCTTT.

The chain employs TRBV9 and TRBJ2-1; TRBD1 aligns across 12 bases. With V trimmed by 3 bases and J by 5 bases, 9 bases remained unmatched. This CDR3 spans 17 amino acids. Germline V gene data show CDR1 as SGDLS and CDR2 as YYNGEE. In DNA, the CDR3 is TGTGCCAGCAGCGGCACCGGGACAGGGGGCGCGAACAATGAGCAGTTCTTC. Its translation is CASSGTGTGGANNEQFF.

CDR3 sequence reads: CAVGSSYNEQFF. In DNA, the CDR3 is TGTGCCGTGGGGAGCTCCTACAATGAGCAGTTCTTC. This chain joins TRBV5-6 and TRBJ2-1; D possibly corresponds to TRBD2 (5 bases). Trimming removed 10 bases at V and 0 bases at J, with 8 bases between. The length of the CDR3 is 12 residues. CDR1 and CDR2 (germline): SGHDT, YYEEEE.

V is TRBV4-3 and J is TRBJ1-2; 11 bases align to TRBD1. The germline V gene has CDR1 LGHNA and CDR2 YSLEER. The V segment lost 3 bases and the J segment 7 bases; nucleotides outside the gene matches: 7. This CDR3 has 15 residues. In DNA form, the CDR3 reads TGCGCCAGCAGCCACGCTGGGACAGGGGGAGTTGGCTACACCTTC. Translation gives CASSHAGTGGVGYTF.

DNA of the CDR3: TGTGCCAGCTCACCACCGGTGACGGGATCTGGGGCCAACGTCCTGACTTTC. Translated, it gives CASSPPVTGSGANVLTF. V gene TRBV18 combines with J gene TRBJ2-6; tentatively, D is TRBD2 (5 bases). The V gene lost 0 bases and the J gene lost 1 base, with 10 bases spanning the gap. CDR1 and CDR2 (germline): KGHSH, LQKENI. The CDR3 contains 17 residues.